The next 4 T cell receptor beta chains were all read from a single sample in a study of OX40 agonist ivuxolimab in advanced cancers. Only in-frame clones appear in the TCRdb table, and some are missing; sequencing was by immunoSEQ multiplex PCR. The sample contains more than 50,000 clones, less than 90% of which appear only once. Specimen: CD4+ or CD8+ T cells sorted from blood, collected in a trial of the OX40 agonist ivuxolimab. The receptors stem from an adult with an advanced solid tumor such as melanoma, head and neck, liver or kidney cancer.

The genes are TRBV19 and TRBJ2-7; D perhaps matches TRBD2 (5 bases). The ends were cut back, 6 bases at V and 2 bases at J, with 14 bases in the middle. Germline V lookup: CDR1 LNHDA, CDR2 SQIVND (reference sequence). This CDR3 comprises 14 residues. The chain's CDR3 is CASSWPGIAYEQYF. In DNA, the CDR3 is TGTGCCAGTAGCTGGCCCGGGATCGCCTACGAGCAGTACTTC.

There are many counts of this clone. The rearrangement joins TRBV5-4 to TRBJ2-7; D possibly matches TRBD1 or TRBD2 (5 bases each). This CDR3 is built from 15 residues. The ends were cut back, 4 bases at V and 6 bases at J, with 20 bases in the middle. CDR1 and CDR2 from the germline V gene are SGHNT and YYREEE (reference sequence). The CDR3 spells CASSLWDRREGEQYF. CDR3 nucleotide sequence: TGTGCCAGCAGCCTTTGGGACCGGCGAGAGGGCGAGCAGTACTTC.

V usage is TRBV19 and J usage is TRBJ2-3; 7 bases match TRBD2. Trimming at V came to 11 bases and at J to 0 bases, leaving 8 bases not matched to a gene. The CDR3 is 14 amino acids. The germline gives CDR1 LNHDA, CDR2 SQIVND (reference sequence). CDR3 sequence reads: CAARSSGSTDTQYF. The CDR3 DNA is TGTGCCGCTCGCAGTAGCGGGAGCACAGATACGCAGTATTTT. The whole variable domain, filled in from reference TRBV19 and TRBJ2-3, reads DGGITQSPKYLFRKEGQNVTLSCEQNLNHDAMYWYRQDPGQGLRLIYYSQIVNDFQKGDIAEGYSVSREKKESFPLTVTSAQKNPTAFYLCAARSSGSTDTQYFGPGTRLTVL.

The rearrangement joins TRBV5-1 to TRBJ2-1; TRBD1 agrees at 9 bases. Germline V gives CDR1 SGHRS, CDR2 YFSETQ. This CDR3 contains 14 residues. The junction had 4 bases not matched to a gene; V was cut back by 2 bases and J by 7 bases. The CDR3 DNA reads TGCGCCAGCAGCTTAATTGGGACAGGGAATGAGCAGTTCTTC. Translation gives CASSLIGTGNEQFF.